The clone carrying this T cell receptor (beta chain) was counted a few times. Its antigen is currently unknown. J gave up 4 bases and V 1 base, and 3 bases lay outside the gene matches. The germline CDR1 and CDR2 sequences are SGHRS and YFSETQ. The CDR3 is 15 residues long. This entry belongs to a study of cytomegalovirus exposure and HLA in healthy donors. Study summary: Researchers found that under 90% of a few hundred genotyped donors fell within the Caucasian-associated ancestry cluster. Findings of the study overall: Confirmation was obtained in vitro that three CMV-associated chains are specific for CMV antigens.

The PCR was carried out with 60 Vbeta primers and 13 Jbeta primers. Clones were read by immunoSEQ multiplex PCR, and TCRdb kept only the in-frame ones, dropping some. The table records around 180,000 clones, around 68% of them present only once. The sequencing input was PBMCs. The sequence was obtained from a girl aged 10-17 years in good health and CMV-seronegative. The V and J genes are TRBV5-1 and TRBJ2-2; 8 nucleotides align to TRBD1. CDR3 protein: CASSLRQGATGELFF. The DNA for the CDR3 is TGCGCCAGCAGCTTGAGGCAGGGGGCCACCGGGGAGCTGTTTTTT. The full variable domain, in which reference TRBV5-1 and TRBJ2-2 provide the parts outside the CDR3, is KAGVTQTPRYLIKTRGQQVTLSCSPISGHRSVSWYQQTPGQGLQFLFEYFSETQRNKGNFPGRFSGRQFSNSRSEMNVSTLELGDSALYLCASSLRQGATGELFFGEGSRLTVL.